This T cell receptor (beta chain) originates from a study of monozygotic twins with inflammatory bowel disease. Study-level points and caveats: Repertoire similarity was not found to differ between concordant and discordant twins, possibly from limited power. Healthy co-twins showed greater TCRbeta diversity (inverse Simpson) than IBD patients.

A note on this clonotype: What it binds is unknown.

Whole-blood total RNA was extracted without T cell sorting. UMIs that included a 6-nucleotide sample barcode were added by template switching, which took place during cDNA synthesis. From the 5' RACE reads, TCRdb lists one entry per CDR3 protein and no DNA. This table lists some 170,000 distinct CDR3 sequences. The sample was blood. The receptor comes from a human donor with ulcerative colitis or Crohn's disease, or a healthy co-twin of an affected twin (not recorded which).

The CDR3: CASSPRGVHNSPLHF. The chain links TRBV7-8 to TRBJ1-6. Germline V gene lookup returns CDR1 SGHVS and CDR2 FQNEAQ. CDR3 size: 15 residues.